This T cell receptor (beta chain) is drawn from a study of PD-L1 blockade in urothelial cancer. At the level of the study: Most of the roughly 29 patients were men whose urothelial cancer was bladder-origin. Findings of the study overall: More expansion of tumor-associated blood clones, seen at 3 weeks, marked durable-benefit patients.

Trimming removed 5 bases from V and 3 bases from J; junction bases left unmatched: 7. The CDR3 has 14 amino acids. Germline assignment: CDR1 SGHTA and CDR2 FQGNSA. Produced via immunoSEQ multiplex PCR; TCRdb's table is partial and in-frame only. The data show 72,000 or so clones, with approximately 86% seen just once and under 15% held by the top ten. As for this clone: As yet, its antigen is unknown.

Time point reported: pretreatment peripheral blood. The genes are TRBV7-2 and TRBJ2-7; 7 positions match TRBD1. This sample comprised PBMCs, obtained around atezolizumab (anti-PD-L1) treatment. This TCR was recovered from a man in his fifties or sixties with urothelial cancer. The DNA for the CDR3 is TGTGCCAGCAGCCGCCGGGGACAGAGCTACGAGCAGTACTTC. It encodes CASSRRGQSYEQYF.